Listed below are T cell receptor beta chains from one sample, sequenced in a study of shared clonotypes between healthy human individuals. The assay was immunoSEQ multiplex PCR, and TCRdb's table has in-frame clones only and misses some. The repertoire consists of about 1,800,000 clones, with about 95% occurring once and the leading ten covering under 1.5%. Sequencing was done on a sample of naive CD8+ T cells sorted from blood. The receptors stem from a man aged 18 to 35 in good health. The conserved cysteine and the conserved F or W are not part of the CDR3 here. Fields, in order: clone size, D gene, CDR3 length, V gene, CDR3 protein. A D gene is named only where the DNA matches it firmly. Clone size is given for some rows only: seen once, a few or many times, or a class if the clone is expanded.

clone size: NA
D gene: TRBD1
CDR3 length: 15
V gene: TRBV7-2
CDR3 protein: ASSLELGGTGLEGYT

clone size: NA
D gene: TRBD1
CDR3 length: 18
V gene: TRBV4-3
CDR3 protein: ASSQEGGDRVSSYNSPLH

clone size: NA
D gene: TRBD1
CDR3 length: 13
V gene: TRBV5-5
CDR3 protein: ASRLFRGQGNEQF

clone size: NA
D gene: TRBD1
CDR3 length: 12
V gene: TRBV5-6
CDR3 protein: ASRGTGTKNIQY

clone size: NA
D gene: NA
CDR3 length: 13
V gene: TRBV4-1
CDR3 protein: ASSQDQTDNYGYT

clone size: NA
D gene: TRBD2
CDR3 length: 11
V gene: TRBV29-1
CDR3 protein: SVTLAGYNEQF

clone size: NA
D gene: NA
CDR3 length: 11
V gene: TRBV5-6
CDR3 protein: ASSLSGDNEQF

clone size: NA
D gene: NA
CDR3 length: 15
V gene: TRBV2
CDR3 protein: ASSGFGFTDSYNEQF

clone size: NA
D gene: NA
CDR3 length: 13
V gene: TRBV25-1
CDR3 protein: ASTPGVLLDYEQY

clone size: NA
D gene: NA
CDR3 length: 13
V gene: TRBV7-3
CDR3 protein: ASSPRDSSYNEQF

clone size: NA
D gene: TRBD2
CDR3 length: 14
V gene: TRBV4-2
CDR3 protein: ASSQDGTSGGNEQF

clone size: NA
D gene: NA
CDR3 length: 13
V gene: TRBV7-6
CDR3 protein: ASSLESGSSYEQY

clone size: NA
D gene: NA
CDR3 length: 13
V gene: TRBV4-1
CDR3 protein: ASSEEGSGANVLT

clone size: NA
D gene: NA
CDR3 length: 13
V gene: TRBV4-2
CDR3 protein: ASSQGYREWGEQY

clone size: NA
D gene: TRBD1
CDR3 length: 13
V gene: TRBV6-1
CDR3 protein: ASSARTGISYEQY

clone size: NA
D gene: NA
CDR3 length: 12
V gene: TRBV5-6
CDR3 protein: ASSLLPGVYEQF

clone size: NA
D gene: NA
CDR3 length: 12
V gene: TRBV30
CDR3 protein: ALSHVRNSYEQY

clone size: NA
D gene: NA
CDR3 length: 9
V gene: TRBV29-1
CDR3 protein: SVVRVAEAF

clone size: NA
D gene: NA
CDR3 length: 13
V gene: TRBV7-9
CDR3 protein: ASSLIGQGQETQY

clone size: NA
D gene: NA
CDR3 length: 11
V gene: TRBV21-1
CDR3 protein: ASSKAGRDGYT

clone size: NA
D gene: NA
CDR3 length: 13
V gene: TRBV27
CDR3 protein: ASRAGPEAPYEQY

clone size: once
D gene: TRBD1
CDR3 length: 13
V gene: TRBV14
CDR3 protein: ASSHPETGNYGYT

clone size: NA
D gene: NA
CDR3 length: 12
V gene: TRBV5-6
CDR3 protein: ASSSGIAEDIQY

clone size: once
D gene: TRBD1
CDR3 length: 13
V gene: TRBV7-9
CDR3 protein: ASSLGQGPANEQF

clone size: NA
D gene: NA
CDR3 length: 12
V gene: TRBV9
CDR3 protein: ASSVGGGLYEQY

clone size: NA
D gene: NA
CDR3 length: 14
V gene: TRBV2
CDR3 protein: ASSPDSLGGANVLT

clone size: NA
D gene: TRBD1
CDR3 length: 14
V gene: TRBV19
CDR3 protein: ASSAGQGPGNQPQH

clone size: NA
D gene: NA
CDR3 length: 11
V gene: TRBV2
CDR3 protein: ATREQLGYEQY

clone size: NA
D gene: NA
CDR3 length: 13
V gene: TRBV4-1
CDR3 protein: ASSFRERDTGELF

clone size: NA
D gene: TRBD2
CDR3 length: 15
V gene: TRBV30
CDR3 protein: AWSTGLAGSSYNEQF

clone size: NA
D gene: TRBD2
CDR3 length: 11
V gene: TRBV12-5
CDR3 protein: ASGESGVYEQY

clone size: NA
D gene: TRBD2
CDR3 length: 14
V gene: TRBV5-5
CDR3 protein: ASSLSGTSGEDTQY

clone size: NA
D gene: TRBD1
CDR3 length: 12
V gene: TRBV29-1
CDR3 protein: SVYGTGDYNEQF

clone size: NA
D gene: TRBD1
CDR3 length: 16
V gene: TRBV7-9
CDR3 protein: ASSTPETTGALNTEAF

clone size: NA
D gene: TRBD2
CDR3 length: 14
V gene: TRBV6-6
CDR3 protein: ASSYSFTSGVNEQF

clone size: NA
D gene: NA
CDR3 length: 14
V gene: TRBV7-7
CDR3 protein: ASSLAWQNSNQPQH

clone size: once
D gene: TRBD1
CDR3 length: 12
V gene: TRBV6-5
CDR3 protein: ATDPTGGIQPQH

clone size: NA
D gene: TRBD1
CDR3 length: 10
V gene: TRBV5-4
CDR3 protein: ASSHEGAEQY

clone size: NA
D gene: NA
CDR3 length: 10
V gene: TRBV5-1
CDR3 protein: ASSADDTEAF

clone size: NA
D gene: NA
CDR3 length: 11
V gene: TRBV9
CDR3 protein: ASSVGGNSPLH

clone size: NA
D gene: NA
CDR3 length: 11
V gene: TRBV30
CDR3 protein: AWSLDFSYEQY

clone size: NA
D gene: TRBD1
CDR3 length: 12
V gene: TRBV28
CDR3 protein: ASRPGQRNYGYT